The clone carrying this T cell receptor (beta chain) was observed at least ten times. Some clones are missing from TCRdb's copy, which holds only in-frame ones; the method was immunoSEQ multiplex PCR. The repertoire holds some 200,000 clones, with about three quarters as singletons. The TCR beta libraries used 2 to 2.5 micrograms of genomic DNA that came from cryopreserved PBMCs. This record comes from a study of cytotoxic CD8 clonotypes in ibrutinib-treated CLL. Turning to the study itself: Partial responses numbered roughly 24 and complete responses 2; after a median about 62 months, about 15 stayed remitted and around 12 progressed.

The CDR3 is 15 amino acids. Trimming removed 0 bases from V and 1 base from J, with 10 bases in between. CDR1 and CDR2 from the germline V gene are SGHRS and YFSETQ. V gene TRBV5-1 combines with J gene TRBJ1-1, with a weak D call TRBD1 (6 bases). This specimen was PBMCs, taken after 12 months of ibrutinib treatment. This sequence was found in a human donor with chronic lymphocytic leukemia. CDR3 sequence reads: CASSLGGQRNTEAFF. CDR3 DNA: TGCGCCAGCAGCTTGGGAGGACAGAGGAACACTGAAGCTTTCTTT. The whole variable domain, filled in from reference TRBV5-1 and TRBJ1-1, reads KAGVTQTPRYLIKTRGQQVTLSCSPISGHRSVSWYQQTPGQGLQFLFEYFSETQRNKGNFPGRFSGRQFSNSRSEMNVSTLELGDSALYLCASSLGGQRNTEAFFGQGTRLTVV.